Below, 15 T cell receptor beta chains from the same sample are listed, as sequenced in a study of blood T cell repertoires in COVID-19 (dated by TCRdb to the early 2020s). The protocol used for the library was the immunoSEQ multiplex PCR assay. Imported from immuneACCESS, the table was reduced by TCRdb to in-frame sequences with V and J called. These copies leave out some clones; in studies compared against another copy, an unresolved V gene accounts for under half, and the cause of the remainder is not known. The sample yields around 230,000 clones; approximately 80% were counted once. Roughly 27% of the sample is taken by the ten largest. Sequencing input: peripheral blood. All receptors derive from a man between 40 and 49 years old with acute or convalescent COVID-19.

The rearrangement uses TRBV18 and TRBJ1-1, with D possibly being TRBD1 (5 bases). Germline-derived CDR1 and CDR2 are KGHSH and LQKENI. The CDR3 extends over 17 amino acids. V gave up 3 bases and J gave up 4 bases, with 21 bases separating them. CDR3 amino acids: CASSPSLGAGQGTEAFF. Written as DNA, the CDR3 is TGTGCCAGCTCACCCAGTCTAGGAGCCGGGCAGGGCACTGAAGCTTTCTTT.

V gene TRBV18 combines with J gene TRBJ2-5; 9 positions agree with TRBD1. The CDR3 is 15 residues long. Germline assignment: CDR1 KGHSH and CDR2 LQKENI. With 6 bases clipped from V and 5 bases from J, the junction kept 10 bases outside the gene matches. CDR3 DNA: TGTGCCAGCTCGCCTCGGACAGGGGCTGCGGAGACCCAGTACTTC. This codes for CASSPRTGAAETQYF. The full variable domain, completed using reference TRBV18 and TRBJ2-5, is NAGVMQNPRHLVRRRGQEARLRCSPMKGHSHVYWYRQLPEEGLKFMVYLQKENIIDESGMPKERFSAEFPKEGPSILRIQQVVRGDSAAYFCASSPRTGAAETQYFGPGTRLLVL.

The chain uses TRBV19 and TRBJ2-7, with a tentative D call TRBD1 (5 bases). Germline V gives CDR1 LNHDA, CDR2 SQIVND (reference sequence). This CDR3 is 13 amino acids long. Trimming took 5 bases from V and 3 from J, leaving 11 bases between them. Here the CDR3 reads CASSFVDSYEQYF. CDR3 DNA: TGTGCCAGTAGTTTCGTCGACAGCTACGAGCAGTACTTC. The full variable domain, its missing parts supplied by reference TRBV19 and TRBJ2-7, is DGGITQSPKYLFRKEGQNVTLSCEQNLNHDAMYWYRQDPGQGLRLIYYSQIVNDFQKGDIAEGYSVSREKKESFPLTVTSAQKNPTAFYLCASSFVDSYEQYFGPGTRLTVT.

The V call is TRBV19, the J call TRBJ1-5; D may be TRBD1 (6 bases). This CDR3 is 15 amino acids long. Germline V CDR1 and CDR2: LNHDA, SQIVND (reference sequence). V was pared by 7 bases and J by 2 bases, with 15 bases between. In nucleotides, the CDR3 is TGTGCCAGTACCGGGGGGGGGCTTGGCAATCAGCCCCAGCATTTT. Protein: CASTGGGLGNQPQHF.

The J gene is TRBJ1-4, the V gene TRBV7-2; 9 bases agree with TRBD1. CDR1 and CDR2 from the germline V gene are SGHTA and FQGNSA. This CDR3 has 15 amino acids. Trimming took 4 bases from V and 7 from J; bases not matched to a gene: 7. The CDR3 DNA reads as TGTGCCAGCAGCTCTCCGGGACAGGGAGGTGAAAAACTGTTTTTT. This encodes CASSSPGQGGEKLFF.

The chain combines TRBV10-1 with TRBJ1-1; D is undetermined. V lost 2 bases, J lost 3 bases, and 7 bases lay in between. CDR1 and CDR2 from the germline V gene are WNHNN and SYGVQD (reference sequence). CDR3 length: 13 amino acids. CDR3 residues: CASSETRDTEAFF. CDR3 nucleotide sequence: TGCGCCAGCAGTGAGACGAGAGACACTGAAGCTTTCTTT.

The genes are TRBV5-1 and TRBJ1-4; TRBD1 matches at 8 bases. CDR1 is SGHRS and CDR2 is YFSETQ in the germline V gene. J lost 6 bases, V lost 3 bases, and 10 bases had no gene match. The CDR3 has 16 residues. In DNA form, the CDR3 reads TGCGCCAGCAGCTCTGACGGACAGGGTCTAGATGAAAAACTGTTTTTT. Protein sequence: CASSSDGQGLDEKLFF.

V gene TRBV3-1 (or the pseudogene TRBV3-2) combines with J gene TRBJ1-6, with D possibly matching TRBD1 (6 bases). The CDR3 runs to 17 residues. Trimming took 5 bases from V and 2 from J, leaving 16 bases between them. Germline values: CDR1 LGHDT, CDR2 YNNKEL (reference sequence). The CDR3 DNA reads TGTGCCAGCAGCTCCTACCTCGGGACACCCTATAATTCACCCCTCCACTTT. Encoded protein: CASSSYLGTPYNSPLHF.

The CDR3 is CASSRWRRNEKLFF. In DNA form, the CDR3 reads TGTGCCAGCAGCCGGTGGAGACGGAATGAAAAACTGTTTTTT. The chain is built from TRBV6-5 and TRBJ1-4; no reliable D call. CDR1 and CDR2 (germline): MNHEY, SVGAGI. V lost 6 bases, J lost 5 bases, and 13 bases lay in between. This CDR3 comprises 14 residues.

The genes are TRBV25-1 and TRBJ1-6; D remains ambiguous. Germline V lookup: CDR1 MGHDK, CDR2 SYGVNS. The CDR3 contains 13 residues. V dropped 4 bases and J dropped 4 bases, with 5 bases sitting between them. CDR3 amino acids: CASSALYNSPLHF. CDR3 in DNA: TGTGCCAGCAGTGCTCTTTATAATTCACCCCTCCACTTT.

V gene TRBV28 combines with J gene TRBJ1-1; TRBD1 aligns across 9 bases. Per germline, CDR1 MDHEN and CDR2 SYDVKM. Trimming at V came to 3 bases and at J to 6 bases, leaving 5 bases not matched to a gene. The CDR3 runs to 14 residues. The CDR3 sequence: CASSFSQGAAEAFF. Here the CDR3 DNA reads TGTGCCAGCAGTTTTTCACAGGGGGCAGCTGAAGCTTTCTTT.

The chain recombines TRBV30 with TRBJ1-1; TRBD1 is a possible D gene (6 bases). Germline CDR1 GTSNPN, CDR2 SVGIG (reference sequence). V gave up 0 bases and J gave up 7 bases, with 21 bases separating them. This CDR3 is 16 amino acids long. DNA of the CDR3: TGTGCCTGGAGTGTACGAACAGGGTCGGTCTTGTATGAAGCTTTCTTT. This gives the protein CAWSVRTGSVLYEAFF. The whole variable domain, remainder taken from reference TRBV30 and TRBJ1-1, is SQTIHQWPATLVQPVGSPLSLECTVEGTSNPNLYWYRQAAGRGLQLLFYSVGIGQISSEVPQNLSASRPQDRQFILSSKKLLLSDSGFYLCAWSVRTGSVLYEAFFGQGTRLTVV.

This chain joins TRBV5-4 and TRBJ1-2, with 8 nucleotides matching TRBD1. J gave up 8 bases and V 3 bases, and 9 bases lay outside the gene matches. The CDR3 runs 14 residues. CDR1 SGHNT and CDR2 YYREEE come from the germline V gene (reference sequence). CDR3 region: CASSSHQGAQGYTF. CDR3 nucleotides: TGTGCCAGCAGCTCACACCAGGGGGCGCAAGGCTACACCTTC.

The chain employs TRBV25-1 and TRBJ1-5; tentatively, D is TRBD1 (5 bases). This CDR3 is 16 amino acids long. The V gene lost 9 bases and the J gene lost 7 bases, with 25 bases spanning the gap. Germline V gene sequence: CDR1 MGHDK, CDR2 SYGVNS. CDR3 residues: CASARQGSGIKQPQHF. The CDR3 DNA reads as TGTGCCAGTGCCCGGCAGGGATCGGGTATTAAGCAGCCCCAGCATTTT.

V gene TRBV5-1 combines with J gene TRBJ1-1, with TRBD1 matching over 10 bases. Germline V gene data show CDR1 as SGHRS and CDR2 as YFSETQ. Trimming took 3 bases from V and 5 from J; bases not matched to a gene: 7. This CDR3 contains 15 residues. CDR3 sequence reads: CASSSGTGARTEAFF. The CDR3 DNA reads as TGCGCCAGCAGCTCAGGGACAGGGGCAAGGACTGAAGCTTTCTTT. Combining the CDR3 with reference TRBV5-1 and TRBJ1-1 gives the whole variable domain KAGVTQTPRYLIKTRGQQVTLSCSPISGHRSVSWYQQTPGQGLQFLFEYFSETQRNKGNFPGRFSGRQFSNSRSEMNVSTLELGDSALYLCASSSGTGARTEAFFGQGTRLTVV.